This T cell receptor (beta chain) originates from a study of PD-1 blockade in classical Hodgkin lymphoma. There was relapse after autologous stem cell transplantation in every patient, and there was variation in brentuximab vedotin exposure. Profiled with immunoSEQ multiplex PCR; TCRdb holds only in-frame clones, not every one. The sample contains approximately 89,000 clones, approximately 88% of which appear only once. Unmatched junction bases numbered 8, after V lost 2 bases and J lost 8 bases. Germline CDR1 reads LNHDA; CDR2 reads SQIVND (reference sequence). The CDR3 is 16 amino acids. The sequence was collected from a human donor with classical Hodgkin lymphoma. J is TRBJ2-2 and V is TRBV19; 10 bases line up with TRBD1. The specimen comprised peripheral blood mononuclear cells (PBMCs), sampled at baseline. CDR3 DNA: TGTGCCAGTAGTATATGGGGACAGGGGTCAAAGGGGGAGCTGTTTTTT. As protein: CASSIWGQGSKGELFF.